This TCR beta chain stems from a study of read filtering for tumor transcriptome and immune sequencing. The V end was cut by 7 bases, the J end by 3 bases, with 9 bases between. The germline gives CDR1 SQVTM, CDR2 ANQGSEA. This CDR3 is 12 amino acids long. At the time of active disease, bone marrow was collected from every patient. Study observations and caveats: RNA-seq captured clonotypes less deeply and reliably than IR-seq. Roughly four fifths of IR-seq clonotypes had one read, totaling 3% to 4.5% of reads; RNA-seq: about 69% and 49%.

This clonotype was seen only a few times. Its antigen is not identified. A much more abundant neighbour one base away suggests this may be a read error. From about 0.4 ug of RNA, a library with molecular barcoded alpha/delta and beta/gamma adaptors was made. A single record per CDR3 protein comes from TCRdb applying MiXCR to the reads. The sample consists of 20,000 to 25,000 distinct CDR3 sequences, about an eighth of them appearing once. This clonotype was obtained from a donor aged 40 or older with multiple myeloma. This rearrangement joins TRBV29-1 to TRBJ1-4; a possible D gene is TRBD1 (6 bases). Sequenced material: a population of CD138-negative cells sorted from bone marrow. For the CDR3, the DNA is TGCAGCGCCAGGGGTTCTAATGAAAAACTGTTTTTT. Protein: CSARGSNEKLFF.